This TCR beta chain was sequenced for a study of neoadjuvant anti-PD-1 for oral cavity cancer. Looking at the study overall: Patients without progression received a fourth nivolumab dose around day 43, then surgical resection on days 50-56.

V was cut by 3 bases and J by 4 bases, with 15 bases left in between. The germline CDR1 and CDR2 sequences are ENHRY and SYGVKD. This CDR3 has 15 residues. Time point defined: after neoadjuvant nivolumab, at surgical resection. Only in-frame clones appear in the TCRdb table, and some are missing; sequencing was by immunoSEQ multiplex PCR. In the table there are more than 11,000 clones, less than 80% of which are singletons. The chain links TRBV10-3 to TRBJ1-1; perhaps TRBD1 as D (5 bases). The sequence came from a person aged 35 to 85 with oral cavity squamous cell carcinoma. The sequencing used PBMCs, collected after nivolumab (anti-PD-1) treatment. The CDR3 loop reads CAISETGGDGTEAFF. CDR3 DNA: TGTGCCATCAGTGAAACAGGAGGAGATGGCACTGAAGCTTTCTTT.